This entry is about one TCR beta chain. Its antigen is not identified. TCRdb used MiXCR to reprocess the reads, holding one entry per CDR3 protein. Here the sample spans 450,000 to 600,000 distinct CDR3 sequences, 42% being singletons. V lost 6 bases and J 7 bases, leaving 19 bases between the germline ends. The CDR3 runs 15 residues. This record comes from a study of T cell repertoires in cytomegalovirus infection. Study-level information: Recently identified HLA-C-restricted CMV epitopes were among the peptides used.

Study outcomes and limitations: Public TCR beta family frequency separated CMV-and-HLA carriers, including in an independent cohort.

Sequenced material: cultured PBMCs, taken from culture after CMV antigen stimulation. This clonotype was sampled from a human donor in good health (CMV status not recorded). Some clones in this sample may be carry-over from other donors' samples. J is TRBJ2-1 and V is TRBV12-3 or TRBV12-4; perhaps TRBD2 as D (6 bases). In DNA, the CDR3 is TGTGCCAGCAGCCACCCGGACTATGCTGGAAATGAGCAGTTCTTC. It codes for CASSHPDYAGNEQFF.